The 23 T cell receptor beta chains below all came from one sample that was sequenced in a study of early T cells in non-severe SARS-CoV-2 infection (dated by TCRdb to 2020 to 2022). Preparation of the library involved 5' RACE. The sequencing machine was a NextSeq 500. TCRdb's own reprocessing of the public reads used fastp at Q25 and MiXCR and kept productive beta chains. Merged by CDR3 protein, the rows form single entries marked with the most common genes and DNA. This sample holds 80,000 or so distinct CDR3 sequences; 5.5% to 7.5% were observed only once. Under 10% of the sample lies in the top ten. The sequencing input was whole blood. The receptors originated from an adult who was a healthcare worker with PCR-confirmed SARS-CoV-2 infection or an uninfected control (not recorded which).

This clonotype was seen a few times. The chain recombines TRBV20-1 with TRBJ2-7; 8 nucleotides match TRBD2. J gave up 5 bases and V 5 bases, and 8 bases lay outside the gene matches. The CDR3 has 13 residues. Germline CDR1 DFQATT, CDR2 SNEGSKA (reference sequence). The CDR3 spells CSAGTRVVHEQYF. CDR3 bases: TGCAGTGCTGGGACTAGAGTAGTCCACGAGCAGTACTTC.

The V gene is TRBV11-2, the J gene TRBJ1-2, with 8 bases that match TRBD1. CDR1 and CDR2 from the germline V gene are SGHAT and FQNNGV. This CDR3 contains 15 residues. Trimming at V came to 3 bases and at J to 4 bases, leaving 7 bases not matched to a gene. The CDR3 DNA follows: TGTGCCAGCAGCTTTGGCAGGGGGCATGGCTATGGCTACACCTTC. Amino acids: CASSFGRGHGYGYTF.

This clonotype was counted at least ten times. The chain joins TRBV12-3 or TRBV12-4 to TRBJ2-3, with D possibly TRBD2 on 6 matching bases. The V end was cut by 6 bases, the J end by 2 bases, with 12 bases between. This CDR3 comprises 14 residues. CDR3 nucleotides: TGTGCCAGCAGGCTCTGGGGGGTCACAGATACGCAGTATTTT. It yields the protein CASRLWGVTDTQYF.

The gene calls are TRBV28 and TRBJ2-7; the D is unclear. The V end lost 5 bases, the J end lost 3 bases, and 8 bases lay between the germline ends. The germline gives CDR1 MDHEN, CDR2 SYDVKM. The CDR3 consists of 12 residues. CDR3 coding DNA: TGTGCCAGCAGTCCGGTTGGCTACGAGCAGTACTTC. Translated, it gives CASSPVGYEQYF.

This clonotype was recorded a few times. V is TRBV7-2 and J is TRBJ2-1; TRBD2 matches 10 bases. The V segment lost 1 base and the J segment 6 bases; nucleotides outside the gene matches: 6. From germline, CDR1 is SGHTA and CDR2 FQGNSA. The CDR3 consists of 16 residues. The CDR3 here is CASSLDPSGGFNEQFF. CDR3 nucleotides: TGTGCCAGCAGCTTAGATCCTAGCGGGGGCTTCAATGAGCAGTTCTTC.

This clonotype occurred many times. This chain joins TRBV7-2 and TRBJ2-7, with D possibly being TRBD1 or TRBD2 (5 bases each). The CDR3 extends over 15 amino acids. Trimming stripped 3 bases from V and 2 bases from J, with 14 bases between. CDR1 is SGHTA and CDR2 is FQGNSA in the germline V gene. The CDR3 coding sequence is TGTGCCAGCAGCTTCGTCGCAGGGACGACCTACGAGCAGTACTTC. Translating gives CASSFVAGTTYEQYF.

This clonotype was seen a handful of times. This chain links TRBV6-1 with TRBJ1-6; D remains unclear. The V gene's germline CDR1 is MNHNS and CDR2 SASEGT. The CDR3 consists of 15 residues. V lost 2 bases and J lost 5, with 10 bases in between. CDR3: CASSELAPDNSPLHF. The CDR3 coding sequence is TGTGCCAGCAGTGAATTGGCTCCGGATAATTCACCCCTCCACTTT.

The chain links TRBV6-1 to TRBJ2-3; the D gene is possibly TRBD2 (6 bases). Trimming left V 2 bases short and J 7 bases short, with 19 bases between. Germline V gives CDR1 MNHNS, CDR2 SASEGT. The CDR3 has 16 residues. In DNA form, the CDR3 reads TGTGCCAGCAGTGAATTAGGCGGGGCATGGAGTTATACGCAGTATTTT. Translation gives CASSELGGAWSYTQYF.

This clonotype came up a few times. The chain recombines TRBV29-1 with TRBJ1-1, with unresolved D. Per the germline V gene, CDR1 is SQVTM and CDR2 is ANQGSEA. V lost 4 bases, J lost 0 bases, and 6 bases lay in between. The CDR3 covers 12 residues. The CDR3 region is CSVAPVNTEAFF. The DNA of the CDR3 is TGCAGCGTTGCTCCAGTGAACACTGAAGCTTTCTTT.

This clonotype has at least ten counts. The chain is built from TRBV7-9 and TRBJ1-1, with a possible D match to TRBD1 (5 bases). From germline, CDR1 is SEHNR and CDR2 FQNEAQ (reference sequence). V gave up 2 bases and J gave up 0 bases, with 7 bases separating them. The CDR3 extends over 14 amino acids. CDR3: CASSLRGLNTEAFF. For the CDR3, the DNA is TGTGCCAGCAGCTTAAGGGGATTGAACACTGAAGCTTTCTTT.

The J gene is TRBJ2-7, the V gene TRBV6-5; 9 nucleotides agree with TRBD2. The CDR3 covers 15 residues. Germline V gives CDR1 MNHEY, CDR2 SVGAGI. J was trimmed by 2 bases and V by 2 bases; bases with no gene match: 4. The DNA for the CDR3 is TGTGCCAGCAGTTACCAAGCGGGAGGACCCTACGAGCAGTACTTC. This sequence encodes CASSYQAGGPYEQYF.

In this sample, this clonotype turned up a few times. The CDR3 region is CASSGTPQGIQYF. The DNA for the CDR3 is TGTGCCAGCAGCGGGACACCCCAAGGCATTCAGTACTTC. The chain is built from TRBV6-1 and TRBJ2-4; possible D gene TRBD1, 6 bases. CDR1 is MNHNS and CDR2 is SASEGT in the germline V gene. The V end was cut by 6 bases, the J end by 9 bases, with 15 bases between. CDR3 length: 13 residues.

This clonotype was observed at least ten times. The rearrangement links TRBV7-2 to TRBJ1-6, with D unresolved. The V end lost 2 bases, the J end lost 8 bases, and 10 bases lay between the germline ends. This CDR3 is built from 14 residues. Germline V gives CDR1 SGHTA, CDR2 FQGNSA. CDR3 bases: TGTGCCAGCAGCTTACTATTGGGAGATTCACCCCTCCACTTT. Protein product: CASSLLLGDSPLHF. Full variable domain (rest looked up from reference TRBV7-2 and TRBJ1-6): GAGVSQSPSNKVTEKGKDVELRCDPISGHTALYWYRQSLGQGLEFLIYFQGNSAPDKSGLPSDRFSAERTGGSVSTLTIQRTQQEDSAVYLCASSLLLGDSPLHFGNGTRLTVT.

This clonotype has a count of ten or more. V usage is TRBV11-2 and J usage is TRBJ2-2, with a tentative D call TRBD1 (6 bases). Between the trimmed V and J ends, which lost 3 bases and 3 bases, there was a span of 14 bases. Germline CDR1 reads SGHAT; CDR2 reads FQNNGV. The CDR3 is 16 residues long. Written as DNA, the CDR3 is TGTGCCAGCAGCTTCTTCGCAGGGGCGGACACCGGGGAGCTGTTTTTT. Translation gives CASSFFAGADTGELFF.

The chain recombines TRBV5-1 with TRBJ1-2; D is unresolved. The germline V and J ends were trimmed by 0 bases and 4 bases, with 10 bases remaining between them. The CDR3 loop spans 14 amino acids. Germline CDR1 SGHRS, CDR2 YFSETQ. The CDR3 DNA sequence: TGCGCCAGCAGCTTGGTTCCGGGGAGCTATGGCTACACCTTC. It encodes CASSLVPGSYGYTF.

There are a few counts of this clonotype. The rearrangement joins TRBV29-1 to TRBJ2-1; D possibly corresponds to TRBD2 (6 bases). The CDR3 sequence is 15 residues long. The V gene's germline CDR1 is SQVTM and CDR2 ANQGSEA. Trimming pared 2 bases from V and 2 bases from J, leaving 13 bases between. CDR3 sequence: CSVERARGTYNEQFF. In DNA form, the CDR3 reads TGCAGCGTTGAAAGGGCGCGGGGAACCTACAATGAGCAGTTCTTC.

The sample holds many counts of this clonotype. The chain has TRBV6-2 or TRBV6-3 and TRBJ2-1; TRBD2 agrees at 8 bases. This CDR3 spans 17 amino acids. Germline assignment: CDR1 MNHEY and CDR2 SVGEGT. The ends lost 8 bases at V and 3 bases at J; junction bases unmatched: 15. The CDR3 is CASGERLSGTIYNEQFF. The DNA for the CDR3 is TGTGCCAGCGGAGAGAGACTTAGCGGGACCATCTACAATGAGCAGTTCTTC.

This clonotype has a count of ten or more. The rearrangement uses TRBV4-2 and TRBJ2-6; 8 nucleotides line up with TRBD2. The CDR3 spans 19 residues. Trimming removed 0 bases from V and 0 bases from J; junction bases left unmatched: 7. Looked up from germline, CDR1 is LGHNA and CDR2 is YNFKEQ. In nucleotides, the CDR3 is TGTGCCAGCAGCCAAGACTGGGCGGGGGGCGACTCTGGGGCCAACGTCCTGACTTTC. Translating it yields CASSQDWAGGDSGANVLTF.

This clonotype was observed at least ten times. The J gene is TRBJ1-1, the V gene TRBV6-5; 11 bases are a match to TRBD1. This CDR3 region has 19 residues. Per the germline V gene, CDR1 is MNHEY and CDR2 is SVGAGI. Unmatched junction bases numbered 20, after V lost 6 bases and J lost 5 bases. CDR3 in amino acids: CASSLTLGRTGGRDTEAFF. CDR3 nucleotide sequence: TGTGCCAGCAGCCTCACCCTTGGACGGACAGGGGGCAGGGATACTGAAGCTTTCTTT.

This clonotype was recorded at least ten times. V and J are TRBV5-1 and TRBJ2-1; TRBD2 matches at 15 bases. Trimming at V came to 5 bases and at J to 9 bases, leaving 3 bases not matched to a gene. The germline V gene encodes CDR1 SGHRS and CDR2 YFSETQ. The CDR3 spans 14 residues. In DNA, the CDR3 is TGCGCCAGCAGTGGACTAGCGGGAGGGATTGAGCAGTTCTTC. Its translation: CASSGLAGGIEQFF.

The table lists this clonotype with a few counts. The chain links TRBV27 to TRBJ1-6; the match to TRBD1 covers 7 bases. CDR1 and CDR2 (germline): MNHEY, SMNVEV (reference sequence). The CDR3 has 16 amino acids. V lost 2 bases and J lost 7; bases outside the gene matches: 8. CDR3 loop: CASSLRGGAGNSPLHF. The DNA of the CDR3 is TGTGCCAGCAGTTTAAGAGGGGGCGCAGGAAATTCACCCCTCCACTTT.

Many counts were recorded for this clonotype. One junction end does not reproduce the germline sequence, and a read error may be involved. The chain joins TRBV10-2 to TRBJ1-5, with D tentatively TRBD1 (5 bases). This CDR3 is 12 amino acids long. CDR1 and CDR2 from the germline V gene are WSHSY and SAAADI. CDR3: CATRQSNQPQHF. In DNA form, the CDR3 reads TGCGCCACCAGACAGTCGAATCAACCCCAGCATTTT.

This clonotype appeared many times. V and J are TRBV24-1 and TRBJ2-2, with TRBD2 as a possible D gene (5 bases). From germline, CDR1 is KGHDR and CDR2 SFDVKD. The CDR3 is made up of 14 amino acids. Trimming removed 3 bases from V and 7 bases from J, with 11 bases in between. Here the CDR3 DNA reads TGTGCCACCAGTGATATAAGCGGTAACGGGGAGCTGTTTTTT. Its protein is CATSDISGNGELFF.